The rows below give T cell receptor beta chains drawn from one sample of a study of blood T cell repertoires in COVID-19. Here immunoSEQ multiplex PCR was the method, and the copy in TCRdb shows in-frame clones only, minus some. The sample records 95,000 to 100,000 clones, 65% to 85% being singletons. Sequencing was done on a sample of peripheral blood. Receptors were obtained from a woman aged 55-69 years with acute or convalescent COVID-19. Each CDR3 is given with its conserved first and last residue. The D gene is left open where the match is weak. Some rows have no size entry. The others give once, few or many, or a class for an expanded clone.

TRBJ1-1	TRBD1	once	TRBV5-1	CASSFRTRGLTEAFF	TGCGCCAGCAGCTTCAGGACCAGGGGGCTTACTGAAGCTTTCTTT
TRBJ2-7	TRBD2	NA	TRBV2	CASSATSVTYEQYF	TGTGCCAGCAGTGCCACTAGCGTAACCTACGAGCAGTACTTC
TRBJ2-2	NA	NA	TRBV28	CASSFPLGGGNTGELFF	TGTGCCAGCAGTTTCCCCTTAGGGGGGGGTAACACCGGGGAGCTGTTTTTT
TRBJ1-2	TRBD1	NA	TRBV24-1	CATSVQGVGGYTF	TGTGCCACCAGTGTGCAGGGGGTAGGCGGCTACACCTTC
TRBJ1-6	NA	NA	TRBV2	CASSATGNSPLHF	TGTGCCAGCTCAGCCACGGGTAATTCACCCCTCCACTTT
TRBJ1-1	TRBD1	few	TRBV6-2/TRBV6-3	CASNPTGDAFF	TGTGCCAGCAACCCGACAGGGGATGCTTTCTTT
TRBJ2-1	TRBD1	NA	TRBV2	CASRTRDRGLGEQFF	TGTGCCAGCAGGACCCGGGACAGGGGTTTAGGTGAGCAGTTCTTC
TRBJ2-1	TRBD2	NA	TRBV7-2	CASRSLAGGYNEQFF	TGTGCCAGCAGATCACTAGCGGGGGGATACAATGAGCAGTTCTTC
TRBJ2-7	NA	once	TRBV19	CASSIFRGNYEQYF	TGTGCCAGTAGTATATTCCGGGGGAACTACGAGCAGTACTTC
TRBJ2-1	TRBD1	NA	TRBV27	CASSLMRGPYNEQFF	TGTGCCAGCAGTTTAATGAGGGGGCCCTACAATGAGCAGTTCTTC
TRBJ1-3	TRBD1	NA	TRBV19	CASSRTGGASSGNTIYF	TGTGCCAGTAGCAGGACAGGGGGCGCTTCCTCTGGAAACACCATATATTTT
TRBJ2-1	NA	NA	TRBV7-9	CASSLRAGGLDEQFF	TGTGCCAGCAGCCTGAGGGCCGGGGGTCTTGATGAGCAGTTCTTC
TRBJ1-1	TRBD1	few	TRBV5-4	CASSRASQGTTEAFF	TGTGCCAGCAGCCGGGCCTCACAGGGGACCACTGAAGCTTTCTTT